The 17 T cell receptor beta chains in this list originate from one sample, sequenced in a study of early T cells in non-severe SARS-CoV-2 infection. TCRdb used MiXCR to reprocess the 5' RACE reads, holding one entry per CDR3 protein. The table has some 39,000 distinct CDR3 sequences, almost 7.5% seen once. Sequencing used whole blood. These receptors came from an adult who was a healthcare worker with PCR-confirmed SARS-CoV-2 infection or an uninfected control (not recorded which).

CDR3 sequence reads: CASSYSEGLVNGYTF. CDR3 bases: TGTGCCAGCAGTTACTCGGAGGGGCTGGTGAATGGCTACACCTTC. The chain uses TRBV6-2 or TRBV6-3 and TRBJ1-2; weak D call: TRBD1 (5 bases). This CDR3 is built from 15 residues. Per the germline V gene, CDR1 is MNHEY and CDR2 is SVGEGT. V gave up 0 bases and J gave up 6 bases, with 14 bases separating them.

There are many counts of this clonotype. V is TRBV7-2 and J is TRBJ2-3; D is unclear. V dropped 4 bases and J dropped 4 bases, with 3 bases sitting between them. CDR1 and CDR2 (germline): SGHTA, FQGNSA. The CDR3 consists of 11 residues. The CDR3 region has the DNA TGTGCCAGCAGCTCCTCAGATACGCAGTATTTT. Protein sequence: CASSSSDTQYF.

This clonotype came up a few times. J is TRBJ2-5 and V is TRBV7-8, with D maybe TRBD1 (6 bases). Trimming pared 5 bases from V and 5 bases from J, leaving 12 bases between. CDR3 length equals 13 residues. Germline CDR1 is SGHVS and CDR2 is FQNEAQ. DNA of the CDR3: TGTGCCAGCAGCACAGGGATGACGGAGACCCAGTACTTC. Its translation: CASSTGMTETQYF. The full variable domain, in which reference TRBV7-8 and TRBJ2-5 provide the parts outside the CDR3, is GAGVSQSPRYKVAKRGQDVALRCDPISGHVSLFWYQQALGQGPEFLTYFQNEAQLDKSGLPSDRFFAERPEGSVSTLKIQRTQQEDSAVYLCASSTGMTETQYFGPGTRLLVL.

In this sample, this clonotype turned up many times. The rearrangement links TRBV28 to TRBJ1-5, with D unresolved. The germline V and J ends were trimmed by 6 bases and 0 bases, with 12 bases remaining between them. The CDR3 spans 15 residues. The germline V gene has CDR1 MDHEN and CDR2 SYDVKM. The CDR3 DNA reads TGTGCCAGCAGAATACAGAGCCGTAGCAATCAGCCCCAGCATTTT. It specifies CASRIQSRSNQPQHF.

The chain has TRBV4-2 and TRBJ2-2; D gene uncertain. V gave up 1 base and J gave up 2 bases, with 8 bases separating them. Per the germline V gene, CDR1 is LGHNA and CDR2 is YNFKEQ. The CDR3 runs to 15 residues. Written as DNA, the CDR3 is TGTGCCAGCAGCCAAGCGATAGGTAACACCGGGGAGCTGTTTTTT. This codes for CASSQAIGNTGELFF.

The chain recombines TRBV7-9 with TRBJ1-3; D is perhaps TRBD1 (5 bases). Germline V gene sequence: CDR1 SEHNR, CDR2 FQNEAQ (reference sequence). This CDR3 is built from 15 residues. Trimming removed 3 bases at V and 0 bases at J, with 9 bases between. The chain's CDR3 is CASSFHGGSGNTIYF. DNA for the CDR3: TGTGCCAGCAGCTTTCACGGGGGCTCTGGAAACACCATATATTTT.

This clonotype was found many times. The V call is TRBV12-3 or TRBV12-4, the J call TRBJ2-5, with D unclear. V shed 5 bases and J shed 1 base, with 5 bases lying between them. The CDR3 covers 12 residues. This CDR3 is CASSPLQETQYF. CDR3 nucleotide sequence: TGTGCCAGCAGTCCACTCCAAGAGACCCAGTACTTC.

By sample share, this clonotype is medium-sized. CDR3 DNA: TGTGCCAGCACTGAAGGGGGCAGGAATGAGCAGTTCTTC. Translating gives CASTEGGRNEQFF. The chain has TRBV11-1 and TRBJ2-1; TRBD1 matches 7 bases. This CDR3 comprises 13 residues. The trim removed 7 bases at V and 7 bases at J, leaving 7 bases unmatched. The V gene's germline CDR1 is SGHAT and CDR2 FQDESV (reference sequence). Supplemented by reference TRBV11-1 and TRBJ2-1, the full variable domain reads EAEVAQSPRYKITEKSQAVAFWCDPISGHATLYWYRQILGQGPELLVQFQDESVVDDSQLPKDRFSAERLKGVDSTLKIQPAELGDSAMYLCASTEGGRNEQFFGPGTRLTVL.

This clonotype was detected many times. The chain links TRBV10-3 to TRBJ2-1; 8 bases match TRBD2. V lost 3 bases and J lost 4; bases outside the gene matches: 5. This CDR3 is 15 amino acids long. Germline values: CDR1 ENHRY, CDR2 SYGVKD. CDR3 residues: CAISEGAGEYNEQFF. CDR3 bases: TGTGCCATCAGTGAAGGAGCGGGGGAGTACAATGAGCAGTTCTTC.

Ten or more counts support this clonotype. The V call is TRBV28, the J call TRBJ2-7, with 8 bases lining up with TRBD1. From germline, CDR1 is MDHEN and CDR2 SYDVKM. Trimming took 5 bases from V and 2 from J; bases not matched to a gene: 11. CDR3 size: 16 residues. For the CDR3, the DNA is TGTGCCAGCAGTAATGCAGGGGGCGGACGGCCCTACGAGCAGTACTTC. Translating gives CASSNAGGGRPYEQYF.

The gene calls are TRBV2 and TRBJ2-5, with D maybe TRBD2 (5 bases). Germline V gene data show CDR1 as SNHLY and CDR2 as FYNNEI. The CDR3 has 13 amino acids. V was shortened by 0 bases and J by 7 bases, with 9 bases between the two germline ends. The CDR3 region has the DNA TGTGCCAGCAGTGAAGCGGACTTCGGGACCCAGTACTTC. This sequence encodes CASSEADFGTQYF.

This clonotype was counted only a few times. V is TRBV10-2 and J is TRBJ2-3; D is unresolved. The CDR3 spans 14 residues. Germline CDR1 and CDR2: WSHSY and SAAADI. V lost 6 bases, J lost 3 bases, and 13 bases lay in between. CDR3 sequence: CASSLASWTDTQYF. In DNA form, the CDR3 reads TGCGCCAGCAGCCTCGCCTCCTGGACAGATACGCAGTATTTT.

The table lists this clonotype with many counts. V gene TRBV29-1 combines with J gene TRBJ1-2; D may be TRBD1 (6 bases). From germline, CDR1 is SQVTM and CDR2 ANQGSEA. The CDR3 loop spans 12 amino acids. The germline V and J ends were trimmed by 4 bases and 0 bases, with 6 bases remaining between them. The DNA for the CDR3 is TGCAGCGTTGGACAGGCTAACTATGGCTACACCTTC. Amino acid sequence: CSVGQANYGYTF.

At least ten counts were recorded for this clonotype. The gene calls are TRBV29-1 and TRBJ1-2; D ambiguous. Trimming cost V 6 bases and J 2 bases, with 10 bases left between them. Germline assignment: CDR1 SQVTM and CDR2 ANQGSEA. The CDR3 totals 12 residues. The CDR3 DNA reads as TGCAGCGTGGGTGGGCAGAACTATGGCTACACCTTC. It is translated as CSVGGQNYGYTF.

This clonotype was observed many times. This chain joins TRBV11-2 and TRBJ2-3, with 13 bases matching TRBD2. Germline trimming cut 1 base from V and 7 bases from J; bases unmatched to any gene: 5. Germline V lookup: CDR1 SGHAT, CDR2 FQNNGV. This CDR3 is 16 amino acids long. This chain's CDR3 is CASSLGRTSGGYTQYF. The CDR3, as DNA: TGTGCCAGCAGCTTAGGGAGGACTAGCGGGGGTTATACGCAGTATTTT.

This clonotype was counted ten times or more. One end of the junction varies from germline; a read error may be responsible. The chain is built from TRBV12-3 or TRBV12-4 and TRBJ2-7; 9 bases map to TRBD1. This CDR3 is 12 amino acids long. This CDR3 is CASSYGTGGGIF. The CDR3 DNA sequence: TGTGCCAGCAGTTACGGAACAGGGGGCGGAATCTTC.

V and J are TRBV6-2 or TRBV6-3 and TRBJ2-7; TRBD1 matches at 8 bases. The V gene end was trimmed by 5 bases and the J gene end by 0 bases; junction bases not matched to a gene: 15. The CDR3 runs 18 residues. Germline V lookup: CDR1 MNHEY, CDR2 SVGEGT. CDR3 region: CASSRHSYRGAPSYEQYF. CDR3 bases: TGTGCCAGCAGTCGCCACTCATACAGGGGGGCCCCCTCCTACGAGCAGTACTTC.